The text below deals with one T cell receptor beta chain. This clonotype was counted a few times. The specificity of this receptor is unknown. The record has no base qualities; no much larger clone is one base away. This record belongs to a study of T cells after yellow fever vaccination (dated by TCRdb to between 2018 and 2020). Some background on the complete study: Libraries from fractions with low cell numbers were prepared with the SMART-Seq v4 Ultra Low Input RNA kit. Bulk PBMC replicates and cell subsets were isolated from blood drawn at multiple timepoints before and after both primary and secondary immunization. Two healthy male donors made up the cohort, one aged 18 to 30 years and the other aged 30 to 40 years. To track T-cell clones before and after primary and booster YFV17D yellow fever vaccination, bulk TCR alpha and beta repertoires were sequenced longitudinally.

The paper's findings and limits, for the study overall: The secondary T-cell response was found to be weaker but faster than the primary response, with a peak reached on day 5 rather than on day 15. A small fraction of clonotypes showed up in both the CD4 and CD8 compartments, probably as a result of convergent recombination. Because abundant contaminating clonotypes from the bulk population could be contained in FACS-sorted repertoires, computational filtering was required. Only two donors were included in the study, so the extent to which the findings can be generalized is limited. Most clones expanded after primary vaccination were re-detected after the booster (almost 98% of CD4 and 80% to 90% of CD8), suggesting broad memory maintenance.

The instrument given in TCRdb is Illumina NovaSeq 6000. TCR cDNA was synthesized by 5'RACE template switching, which introduced a universal primer site and unique molecular identifiers. cDNA synthesis was primed from both the TCR alpha and TCR beta constant segments. Two PCR steps were used to amplify libraries, with sample barcodes and sequencing adapters being added in the second step. Sequencing of the libraries was done on either Illumina HiSeq 2500 (2x100 bp) or NovaSeq (2x150 bp). The original methods were these. MIGEC was used to demultiplex reads and collapse the reads into UMI consensus sequences, and MiXCR was used for V(D)J alignment. Clonotypes responding to the vaccine were identified with edgeR on replicate PBMC samples, with the criteria of FDR below 0.01 and a log2 fold change above 5 up to day 15. CD4 or CD8 identity was assigned to each bulk clonotype according to whether the clonotype was present at higher abundance in the sequenced CD4 repertoire or the sequenced CD8 repertoire. TCRdb reanalyzed the raw reads on its own, using fastp at Q25 for trimming and MiXCR for clone calling, and kept in-frame beta chains. Each CDR3 protein appears once, grouped with its most common genes and DNA. These V and J calls derive from TCRdb rather than the authors' analysis. In all, the sample holds roughly 340,000 distinct CDR3 sequences, and 4% of those were seen once. The ten largest clonotypes hold about 24% of the sample.

The sample's treatment or condition label is to be understood as: live attenuated yellow fever vaccine strain. At each blood-draw timepoint, two biological replicates of bulk PBMCs were obtained. A standard Ficoll-Paque protocol was used to isolate PBMCs from peripheral blood. RNA was extracted with TriZol from bulk PBMCs, CD4 and CD8 fractions, and dextramer-positive and dextramer-negative fractions. This material consisted of PBMCs, taken 5 days after the yellow fever booster vaccination. The sequence came from a man between 18 and 29 years old who received the YFV17D yellow fever vaccine.

CDR3 region: CASRQGDTQYF. At the DNA level, the sequence is TGTGCCAGCAGGCAGGGAGATACGCAGTATTTT. The chain was built from TRBV2 and TRBJ2-3; the D segment could be TRBD1, given 5 matching bases. From cysteine to phenylalanine, the CDR3 is 11 amino acids long. The entry retains the CDR3 DNA only, 33 bases that are in frame from base 1. V is cut by 6 bases and J by 5 bases, and the space between the germline ends is 6 bases. In the germline V gene, CDR1 corresponds to SNHLY and CDR2 to FYNNEI.